This T cell receptor (beta chain) was found in a study of shared clonotypes between healthy human individuals. Study-wide background: Samples came from two female and a few male donors aged 18 to 49.

Study-level points and caveats: Clonotype sharing among the donors was expected to vary with sequencing depth.

Germline lookup yields CDR1 SEHNR and CDR2 FQNEAQ (reference sequence). V shed 3 bases, J shed 5 bases, and the junction held 5 bases outside the gene matches. This CDR3 spans 14 amino acids. Naive CD8 cells were CD45RO-negative, positively selected for CCR7, excluding terminally differentiated effector memory CD45RA+ cells. A remark on this clone: Its antigen is as yet unknown. The sample contains more than one DNA sequence encoding this CDR3.

Repertoires were generated with immunoSEQ multiplex PCR, while TCRdb's copy carries only in-frame clones and drops some. The table has more than 550,000 clones, about 91% seen once; the top ten hold approximately 22%. The sample consisted of naive CD8+ T cells sorted from blood. The clonotype comes from a man aged 25 to 40 in good health. The rearrangement links TRBV7-9 to TRBJ2-5, with TRBD2 matching over 8 bases. In nucleotides, the CDR3 is TGTGCCAGCAGCTTGCCGGGAGGGGTTGAGACCCAGTACTTC. The encoded protein is CASSLPGGVETQYF.